The 3 T cell receptor beta chains below come from one sample, sequenced in a study of CD8 T cells in ankylosing spondylitis. General study findings and limits: Seemingly distinctive of ankylosing spondylitis blood was a TCR beta motif formed by eight highly homologous variants.

These receptors have no identified antigens. TCRdb redid the calling of the 5' RACE reads with MiXCR, one entry per CDR3 protein. In the table there are 700,000 to 1,000,000 distinct CDR3 sequences, about an eighth of which are singletons. Sequencing was carried out using blood, either unsorted or a sorted T cell fraction (not recorded which). These receptors were obtained from a male donor with ankylosing spondylitis.

This clonotype was found a few times. The chain joins TRBV4-3 to TRBJ2-7; D not resolved. Trimming pared 4 bases from V and 3 bases from J, leaving 10 bases between. From germline, CDR1 is LGHNA and CDR2 YSLEER. The CDR3 covers 13 residues. The CDR3 sequence: CASSRLTGYEQYF. The CDR3 nucleotides are TGCGCCAGCAGCCGGCTCACGGGCTACGAGCAGTACTTC.

In this sample, this clonotype turned up a few times. The CDR3 loop is CATSRDSRNDGELFF. The CDR3 bases are TGTGCCACCAGCAGAGATTCTAGGAACGACGGGGAGCTGTTTTTT. J is TRBJ2-2 and V is TRBV15, with unresolved D. Trimming took off 0 bases at V and 7 bases at J, with 12 bases between the two ends. The CDR3 extends over 15 amino acids. CDR1 is LNHNV, CDR2 YYDKDF, per germline (reference sequence).

The rearrangement joins TRBV4-3 to TRBJ2-1, with D perhaps matching TRBD1 or TRBD2 (5 bases each). There are 14 residues in the CDR3. Trimming shortened V by 3 bases and J by 12 bases, and 18 bases separated the two germline ends. The germline CDR1 and CDR2 sequences are LGHNA and YSLEER. Here the CDR3 reads CASSHTGTEIGQFF. For the CDR3, the DNA is TGCGCCAGCAGCCATACCGGGACGGAAATTGGGCAGTTCTTC.